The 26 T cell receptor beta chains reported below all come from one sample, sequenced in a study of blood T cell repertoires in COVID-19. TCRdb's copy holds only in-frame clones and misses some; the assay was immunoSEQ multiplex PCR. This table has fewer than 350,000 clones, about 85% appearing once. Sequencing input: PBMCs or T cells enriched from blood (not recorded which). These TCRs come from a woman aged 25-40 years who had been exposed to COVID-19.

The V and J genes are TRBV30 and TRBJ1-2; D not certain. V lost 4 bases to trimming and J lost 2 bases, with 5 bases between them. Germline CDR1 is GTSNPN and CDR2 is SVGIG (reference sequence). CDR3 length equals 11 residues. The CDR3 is CAWKENYGYTF. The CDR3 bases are TGTGCCTGGAAAGAGAACTATGGCTACACCTTC.

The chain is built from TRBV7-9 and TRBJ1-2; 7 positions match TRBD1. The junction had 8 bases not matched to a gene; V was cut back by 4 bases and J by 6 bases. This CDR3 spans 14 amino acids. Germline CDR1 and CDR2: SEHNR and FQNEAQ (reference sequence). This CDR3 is CASSSYDRENGYTF. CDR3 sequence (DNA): TGTGCCAGCAGCTCATATGACAGGGAGAATGGCTACACCTTC.

The CDR3 protein is CASSVVTTGELFF. In DNA form, the CDR3 reads TGTGCCAGCAGCGTCGTGACTACCGGGGAGCTGTTTTTT. This rearrangement joins TRBV9 to TRBJ2-2; D unclear. Germline CDR1 and CDR2: SGDLS and YYNGEE. The CDR3 is 13 amino acids. V was pared by 2 bases and J by 5 bases, with 7 bases between.

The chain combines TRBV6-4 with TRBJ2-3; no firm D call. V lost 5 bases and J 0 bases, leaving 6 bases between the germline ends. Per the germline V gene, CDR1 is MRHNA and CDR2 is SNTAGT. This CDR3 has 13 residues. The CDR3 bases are TGTGCCAGCAGTTTAGAGAGCACAGATACGCAGTATTTT. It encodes CASSLESTDTQYF.

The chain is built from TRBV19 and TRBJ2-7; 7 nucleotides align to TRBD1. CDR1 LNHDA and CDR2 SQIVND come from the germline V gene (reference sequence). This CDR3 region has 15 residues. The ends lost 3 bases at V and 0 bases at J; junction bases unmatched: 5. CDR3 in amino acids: CASSIKQGSSYEQYF. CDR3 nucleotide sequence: TGTGCCAGTAGTATCAAACAGGGGAGCTCCTACGAGCAGTACTTC.

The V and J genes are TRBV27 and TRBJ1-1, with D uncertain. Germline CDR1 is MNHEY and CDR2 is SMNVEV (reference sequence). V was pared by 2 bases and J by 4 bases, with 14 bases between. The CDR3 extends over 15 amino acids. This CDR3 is CASSLTLPGSTEAFF. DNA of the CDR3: TGTGCCAGCAGTTTAACCCTGCCGGGGAGCACTGAAGCTTTCTTT.

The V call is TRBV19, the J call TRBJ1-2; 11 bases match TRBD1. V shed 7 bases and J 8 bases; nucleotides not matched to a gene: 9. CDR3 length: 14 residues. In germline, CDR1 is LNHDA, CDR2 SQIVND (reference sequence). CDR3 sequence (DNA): TGTGCCAGTACCAGGACAGGGGGCGCAGAAGGCTACACCTTC. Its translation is CASTRTGGAEGYTF.

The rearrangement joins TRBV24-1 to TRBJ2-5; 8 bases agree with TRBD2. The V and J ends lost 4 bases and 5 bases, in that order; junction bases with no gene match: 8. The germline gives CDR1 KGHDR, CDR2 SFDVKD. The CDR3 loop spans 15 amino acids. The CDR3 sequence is CATSDLGLEGETQYF. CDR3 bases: TGTGCCACCAGTGACCTGGGACTAGAGGGTGAGACCCAGTACTTC.

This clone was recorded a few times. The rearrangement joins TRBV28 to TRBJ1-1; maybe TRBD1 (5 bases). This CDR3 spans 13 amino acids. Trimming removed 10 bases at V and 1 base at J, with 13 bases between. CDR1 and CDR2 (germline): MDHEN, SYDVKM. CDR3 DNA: TGTGCCACATTTGTAACAGGGAACACTGAAGCTTTCTTT. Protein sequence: CATFVTGNTEAFF.

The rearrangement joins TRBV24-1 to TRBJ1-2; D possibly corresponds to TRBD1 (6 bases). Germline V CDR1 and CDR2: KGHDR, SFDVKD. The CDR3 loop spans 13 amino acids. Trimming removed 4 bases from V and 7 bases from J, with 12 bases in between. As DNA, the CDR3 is TGTGCCACCAGTGACAAGAACAGGGTTGGCTACACCTTC. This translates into CATSDKNRVGYTF.

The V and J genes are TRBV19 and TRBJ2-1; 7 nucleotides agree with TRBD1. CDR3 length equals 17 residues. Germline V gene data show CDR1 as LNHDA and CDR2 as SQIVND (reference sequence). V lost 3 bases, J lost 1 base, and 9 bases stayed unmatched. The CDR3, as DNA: TGTGCCAGTAGTATCTTCGCATCAGGGGGTTCCTACAATGAGCAGTTCTTC. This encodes CASSIFASGGSYNEQFF.

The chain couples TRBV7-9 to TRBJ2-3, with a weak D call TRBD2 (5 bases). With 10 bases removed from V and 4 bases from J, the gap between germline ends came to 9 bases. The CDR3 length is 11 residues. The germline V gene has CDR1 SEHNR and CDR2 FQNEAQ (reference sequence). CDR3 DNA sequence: TGTGCCATTCCGAGGGCAGATACGCAGTATTTT. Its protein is CAIPRADTQYF.

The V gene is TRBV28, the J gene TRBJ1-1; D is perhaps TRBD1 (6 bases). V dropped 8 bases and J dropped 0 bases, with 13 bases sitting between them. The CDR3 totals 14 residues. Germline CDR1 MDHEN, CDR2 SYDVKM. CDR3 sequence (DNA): TGTGCCAGCGGCATAACAGGGTTGAACACTGAAGCTTTCTTT. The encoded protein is CASGITGLNTEAFF.

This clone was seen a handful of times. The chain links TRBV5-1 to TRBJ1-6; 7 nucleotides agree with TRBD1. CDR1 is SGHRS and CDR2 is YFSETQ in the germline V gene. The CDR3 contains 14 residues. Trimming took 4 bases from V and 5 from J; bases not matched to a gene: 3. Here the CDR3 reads CASSGGQNNSPLHF. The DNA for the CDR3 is TGCGCCAGCAGCGGGGGACAGAATAATTCACCCCTCCACTTT.

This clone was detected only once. CDR3 residues: CASSRGLATSYEQYF. The CDR3 coding sequence is TGCGCCAGCAGCCGGGGACTAGCAACATCGTACGAGCAGTACTTC. The V and J genes are TRBV4-1 and TRBJ2-7; 9 nucleotides align to TRBD2. The germline V gene encodes CDR1 MGHRA and CDR2 YSYEKL. The CDR3 has 15 residues. Losses at the gene ends were 4 bases for V and 4 bases for J; bases not matched to a gene: 8.

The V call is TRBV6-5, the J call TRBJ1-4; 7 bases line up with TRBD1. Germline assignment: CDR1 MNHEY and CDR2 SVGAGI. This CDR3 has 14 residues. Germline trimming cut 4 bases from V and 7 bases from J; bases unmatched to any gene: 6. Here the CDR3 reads CASSFDREAEKLFF. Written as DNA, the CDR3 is TGTGCCAGCAGTTTTGACAGGGAGGCTGAAAAACTGTTTTTT.

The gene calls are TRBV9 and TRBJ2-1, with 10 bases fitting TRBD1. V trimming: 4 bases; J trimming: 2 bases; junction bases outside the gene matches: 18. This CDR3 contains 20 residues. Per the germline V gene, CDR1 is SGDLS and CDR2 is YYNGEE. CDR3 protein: CASSLGGGQGKKLAYNEQFF. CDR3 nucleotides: TGTGCCAGCAGCCTCGGCGGGGGACAGGGGAAAAAGTTAGCCTACAATGAGCAGTTCTTC.

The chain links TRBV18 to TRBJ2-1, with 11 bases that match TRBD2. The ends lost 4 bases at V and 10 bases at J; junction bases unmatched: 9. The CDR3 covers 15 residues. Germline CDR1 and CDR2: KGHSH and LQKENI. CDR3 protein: CASSLTSGNVGEQFF. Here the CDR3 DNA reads TGTGCCAGCTCACTGACTAGCGGGAACGTAGGGGAGCAGTTCTTC. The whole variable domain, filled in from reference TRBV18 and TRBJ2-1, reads NAGVMQNPRHLVRRRGQEARLRCSPMKGHSHVYWYRQLPEEGLKFMVYLQKENIIDESGMPKERFSAEFPKEGPSILRIQQVVRGDSAAYFCASSLTSGNVGEQFFGPGTRLTVL.

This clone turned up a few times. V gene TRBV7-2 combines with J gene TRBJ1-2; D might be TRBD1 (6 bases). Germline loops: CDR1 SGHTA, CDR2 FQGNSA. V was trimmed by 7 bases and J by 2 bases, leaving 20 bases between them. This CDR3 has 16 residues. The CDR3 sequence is CASTNSRGHLNYGYTF. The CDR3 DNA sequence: TGTGCCAGCACCAACAGCCGGGGACACCTCAACTATGGCTACACCTTC.

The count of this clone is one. CDR3 amino acids: CASSLASTAHGNQPQHF. CDR3 sequence (DNA): TGTGCCAGCAGCTTGGCCTCGACAGCCCACGGCAATCAGCCCCAGCATTTT. The chain joins TRBV5-5 to TRBJ1-5; tentative D call: TRBD1 (5 bases). The V gene lost 0 bases and the J gene lost 2 bases, with 15 bases spanning the gap. Germline CDR1 is SGHKS and CDR2 is YYEKEE (reference sequence). This CDR3 is built from 17 residues. The whole variable domain, filled in from reference TRBV5-5 and TRBJ1-5, reads DAGVTQSPTHLIKTRGQQVTLRCSPISGHKSVSWYQQVLGQGPQFIFQYYEKEERGRGNFPDRFSARQFPNYSSELNVNALLLGDSALYLCASSLASTAHGNQPQHFGDGTRLSIL.

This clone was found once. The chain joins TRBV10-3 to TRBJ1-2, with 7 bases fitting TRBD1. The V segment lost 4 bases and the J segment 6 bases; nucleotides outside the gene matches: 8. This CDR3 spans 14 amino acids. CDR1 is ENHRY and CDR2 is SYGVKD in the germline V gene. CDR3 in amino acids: CAISAQDRENGYTF. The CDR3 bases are TGTGCCATCAGTGCCCAAGACAGGGAGAATGGCTACACCTTC.

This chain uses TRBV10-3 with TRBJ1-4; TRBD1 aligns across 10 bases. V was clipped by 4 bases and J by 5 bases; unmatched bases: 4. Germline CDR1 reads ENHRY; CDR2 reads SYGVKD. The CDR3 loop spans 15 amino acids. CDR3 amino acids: CAISVGQGVNEKLFF. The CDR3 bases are TGTGCCATCAGTGTTGGACAGGGGGTCAATGAAAAACTGTTTTTT.

The CDR3 loop reads CASSQKVRAGGLYEQYF. Here the CDR3 DNA reads TGTGCCAGCAGCCAAAAAGTTAGGGCGGGGGGGCTTTACGAGCAGTACTTC. The chain recombines TRBV4-2 with TRBJ2-7; 9 bases agree with TRBD2. Germline V CDR1 and CDR2: LGHNA, YNFKEQ. With 2 bases clipped from V and 4 bases from J, the junction kept 12 bases outside the gene matches. This CDR3 comprises 17 residues.

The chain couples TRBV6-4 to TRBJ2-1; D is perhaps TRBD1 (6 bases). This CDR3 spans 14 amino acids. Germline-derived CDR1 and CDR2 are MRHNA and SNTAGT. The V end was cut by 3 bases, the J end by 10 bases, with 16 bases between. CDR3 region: CASSEQPEGGEQFF. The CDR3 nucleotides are TGTGCCAGCAGTGAGCAGCCTGAAGGGGGAGAGCAGTTCTTC.

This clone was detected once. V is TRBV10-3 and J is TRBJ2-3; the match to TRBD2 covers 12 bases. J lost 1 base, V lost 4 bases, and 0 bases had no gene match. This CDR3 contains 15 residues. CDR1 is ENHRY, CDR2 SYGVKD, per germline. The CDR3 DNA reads TGTGCCATCAGTGGGACTAGCGGGGGCACAGATACGCAGTATTTT. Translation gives CAISGTSGGTDTQYF.

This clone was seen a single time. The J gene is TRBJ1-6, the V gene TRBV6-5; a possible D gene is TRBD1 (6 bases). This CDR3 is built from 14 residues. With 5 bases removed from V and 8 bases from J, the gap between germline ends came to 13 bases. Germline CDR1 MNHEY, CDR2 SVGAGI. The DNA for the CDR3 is TGTGCCAGCAGTCACCCAGGGGCCCATTCACCCCTCCACTTT. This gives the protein CASSHPGAHSPLHF.